This TCR beta chain was recorded in a study of CD8 T cells in Susac syndrome. Across the whole study: Within the sequenced group of Susac syndrome patients, about 6 showed active disease and about eight were in remission. Patients with Susac syndrome were therapy-naive, taking corticosteroids, with some also receiving intravenous immunoglobulin, or taking intravenous immunoglobulin alone at the time their blood was drawn.

Random hexamers primed reverse transcription of about 0.5 to 1 ug RNA. TCRdb re-derived calls from the immunoSEQ multiplex PCR reads in MiXCR, one entry per CDR3 protein. Among more than 95,000 distinct CDR3 sequences listed, around 94% were seen once. The clonotype was recovered from a human donor with Susac syndrome. Source material: CD8+ T cells from PBMCs.

CDR3: CASSIGERDAEKLFF. The DNA of the CDR3 is TGTGCCAGCAGCATCGGGGAGAGGGACGCAGAAAAACTGTTTTTT. The rearrangement uses TRBV3-1 and TRBJ1-4; D is perhaps TRBD1 (5 bases). From germline, CDR1 is LGHDT and CDR2 YNNKEL (reference sequence). Trimming took off 5 bases at V and 8 bases at J, with 18 bases between the two ends. This CDR3 is built from 15 residues.